This is a list of T cell receptor beta chains from one sample in a study of control samples from healthy donors and cancer patients. Here immunoSEQ multiplex PCR was the method, and the copy in TCRdb shows in-frame clones only, minus some. The data contain around 95,000 clones, about 90% of them singletons. The sample was blood. The receptors originated from a woman between 50 and 59 years old in good health. Both conserved end residues are part of each CDR3. Each record gives: clone size, J gene, V gene, CDR3 protein. Clone size is given for some rows only: seen once, a few or many times, or a class if the clone is expanded.

- TRBJ1-5 TRBV10-3 CAISEPTGNKGTGLSQPQHF
- TRBJ1-5 TRBV6-6 CASTFEGINQPQHF
once TRBJ1-1 TRBV21-1 CASSKVSRGDTEAFF
- TRBJ2-2 TRBV2 CASRNNGRDATGELFF
- TRBJ2-2 TRBV27 CASSDSTFTGELFF
- TRBJ1-2 TRBV24-1 CATSDLDSGGYTF
once TRBJ1-1 TRBV6-6 CASTPSYGVNTEAFF
- TRBJ2-5 TRBV2 CASSEQGGQETQYF
- TRBJ1-2 TRBV27 CASTPGGYYGYTF
- TRBJ2-1 TRBV11-3 CASSPTGALGNEQFF
- TRBJ1-1 TRBV10-2 CASSVSGPSGNTEAFF
once TRBJ2-3 TRBV11-3 CASSARLAGVNADTQYF
- TRBJ1-4 TRBV2 CASSERVGVNEKLFF
once TRBJ2-5 TRBV3-1/TRBV3-2 CASSQYRSRETQYF
- TRBJ2-3 TRBV13 CASSLWGGRTDTQYF
- TRBJ1-6 TRBV6-6 CASSYDRGIHF
once TRBJ1-5 TRBV7-3 CASSPQGGGNQPQHF
- TRBJ1-5 TRBV19 CASRSAPGNQPQHF
- TRBJ2-2 TRBV2 CASSEPPGQGKMSNTGELFF
- TRBJ1-1 TRBV29-1 CSVEKNRNTEAFF
- TRBJ2-3 TRBV4-3 CASSQGPDITDTQYF
- TRBJ1-4 TRBV18 CASSPPGDLATNEKLFF
- TRBJ2-7 TRBV5-1 CASSPTGGRWQYF
- TRBJ1-1 TRBV9 CASTFLLNGRTEAFF
- TRBJ2-1 TRBV5-1 CASSPELADPNEQFF
- TRBJ2-6 TRBV5-1 CASSLAGQRFSGANVLTF
- TRBJ1-1 TRBV6-5 CASISGTGNTEAFF
- TRBJ2-2 TRBV18 CASSGGDTGELFF
once TRBJ2-7 TRBV3-1/TRBV3-2 CASSQASIEQYF
once TRBJ2-3 TRBV11-2 CASGRGDTQYF
- TRBJ1-4 TRBV19 CASSVRDSGAANEKLFF
- TRBJ2-1 TRBV11-2 CASSLDQQGLALDEQFF
- TRBJ2-2 TRBV7-3 CASSPGRIVNTGELFF
- TRBJ1-2 TRBV2 CASSESRKFYGYTF
- TRBJ2-3 TRBV5-4 CAQRAGGPGTDTQYF
- TRBJ2-3 TRBV11-3 CASSKTSGRTTDTQYF
- TRBJ2-3 TRBV4-3 CASSQDRGGVGDTQYF
- TRBJ2-1 TRBV29-1 CSVEVWTSRYNEQFF
- TRBJ2-4 TRBV18 CASSPPEVGNIQYF
- TRBJ1-1 TRBV7-9 CASSSTRLAFF
once TRBJ2-5 TRBV11-1 CASSLRGSGGQETQYF
- TRBJ2-3 TRBV19 CASSIADFRSDTQYF
- TRBJ2-7 TRBV7-9 CASRGTSSYEQYF
- TRBJ1-4 TRBV9 CASSASRGPNEKLFF
- TRBJ2-7 TRBV7-8 CASSQGAGGPYEQYF
- TRBJ2-6 TRBV6-4 CASSADGDSGANVLTF
- TRBJ1-4 TRBV2 CASSEWGINEKLFF
- TRBJ1-2 TRBV18 CASSPGQGNYGYTF
- TRBJ1-5 TRBV2 CASSEAGLTGLGPQHF
once TRBJ1-1 TRBV7-9 CASSLSPQQGPGDTEAFF
- TRBJ2-1 TRBV27 CASSSGLAVYNEQFF
- TRBJ2-5 TRBV9 CASSDRGLSLETQYF
- TRBJ2-7 TRBV20-1 CSARALYEQYF
- TRBJ1-5 TRBV7-8 CASSLMVWGQLNQPQHF
- TRBJ1-1 TRBV20-1 CSASYPQGETEAFF